This T cell receptor (beta chain) is from a study of control samples from healthy donors and cancer patients. The assay was immunoSEQ multiplex PCR, and TCRdb's table has in-frame clones only and misses some. The sample consists of 130,000 or so clones, about 89% of them appearing once. Germline V gives CDR1 DFQATT, CDR2 SNEGSKA (reference sequence). Trimming removed 6 bases at V and 5 bases at J, with 10 bases between. The CDR3 is 11 amino acids. This TCR was sampled from a man between 18 and 29 years old in good health. The rearrangement joins TRBV20-1 to TRBJ2-5; D is perhaps TRBD1 (5 bases). Sequences were obtained from blood. CDR3 bases: TGCAGTGCCCGACAGAGGGAGACCCAGTACTTC. Translating gives CSARQRETQYF.